The 19 T cell receptor beta chains given below trace back to one sample, sequenced in a study of blood T cell repertoires in COVID-19. Generated by immunoSEQ multiplex PCR, the TCRdb table keeps only in-frame clones and is missing some. The sample holds roughly 200,000 clones; 82% are singletons and the top ten take roughly 12%. The sample comprised PBMCs or T cells enriched from blood (not recorded which). These receptors were taken from a man aged 35 to 55 who had recovered from COVID-19.

This clone was seen only once. This chain uses TRBV5-1 with TRBJ2-1; no clear D gene. Germline V gene lookup returns CDR1 SGHRS and CDR2 YFSETQ. V was cut by 0 bases and J by 7 bases, with 11 bases left in between. This CDR3 region has 14 residues. Written as DNA, the CDR3 is TGCGCCAGCAGCTTGGCCATTCAACTTAATGAGCAGTTCTTC. Its protein product is CASSLAIQLNEQFF.

The chain is built from TRBV7-9 and TRBJ2-7; weak D call: TRBD2 (6 bases). This CDR3 contains 15 residues. The germline V gene encodes CDR1 SEHNR and CDR2 FQNEAQ (reference sequence). V was cut by 1 base and J by 2 bases, with 12 bases left in between. The CDR3 loop reads CASSLGSGTPYEQYV. The CDR3 DNA reads as TGTGCCAGCAGCTTAGGATCCGGGACTCCCTACGAGCAGTACGTC.

Comment on this clone: At one boundary the junction diverges from the germline segment, which might be a read error. The rearrangement links TRBV7-7 to TRBJ1-1, with a tentative D call TRBD1 (6 bases). Germline V gene lookup returns CDR1 SSHAT and CDR2 FNYEAQ (reference sequence). This CDR3 contains 18 residues. The CDR3 coding sequence is TGTGCTAGCACGCTCCGAGTCTTACGGACAGTTCGATACACTGAAGCTTTCTTT. This translates into CASTLRVLRTVRYTEAFF.

The gene calls are TRBV6-5 and TRBJ1-6, with D perhaps TRBD1 (5 bases). The germline gives CDR1 MNHEY, CDR2 SVGAGI. The CDR3 runs to 15 residues. Deletions cut 6 bases from V and 3 bases from J, with 12 bases between. The CDR3 loop is CASSHGQDYNSPLHF. CDR3 DNA: TGTGCCAGCAGCCACGGACAAGACTATAATTCACCCCTCCACTTT.

The V gene is TRBV4-1, the J gene TRBJ1-5; the D gene is possibly TRBD1 (5 bases). The CDR3 runs to 14 residues. The V and J ends lost 1 base and 3 bases respectively, with 7 bases between them. Germline lookup yields CDR1 MGHRA and CDR2 YSYEKL. CDR3 sequence reads: CASSQAGNNQPQHF. DNA of the CDR3: TGCGCCAGCAGCCAAGCAGGGAACAATCAGCCCCAGCATTTT.

This clone was observed at least ten times. This sequence joins TRBV9 and TRBJ2-1, with 7 nucleotides matching TRBD2. The germline V gene has CDR1 SGDLS and CDR2 YYNGEE. This CDR3 has 16 amino acids. The trim removed 0 bases at V and 4 bases at J, leaving 7 bases unmatched. This CDR3 is CASSVASLAAYNEQFF. In DNA, the CDR3 is TGTGCCAGCAGCGTAGCCTCTCTAGCGGCTTACAATGAGCAGTTCTTC.

The J gene is TRBJ2-1, the V gene TRBV6-5, with D possibly being TRBD2 (6 bases). V was cut by 2 bases and J by 14 bases, with 19 bases left in between. Looked up from germline, CDR1 is MNHEY and CDR2 is SVGAGI. The CDR3 is 14 amino acids. The CDR3, as DNA: TGTGCCAGCAGTTACGGGTGGGGCGGGAAGAAGGAGTTCTTC. This sequence encodes CASSYGWGGKKEFF.

The V and J genes are TRBV30 and TRBJ1-1, with a weak D call TRBD1 (6 bases). The CDR3 consists of 14 residues. V was trimmed by 3 bases and J by 8 bases, leaving 19 bases between them. Germline loops: CDR1 GTSNPN, CDR2 SVGIG (reference sequence). CDR3 protein: CAWSRGSEAREAFF. In DNA, the CDR3 is TGTGCCTGGAGCAGGGGAAGCGAGGCCCGAGAAGCTTTCTTT.

This sequence joins TRBV4-3 and TRBJ1-1; no definite D call. The CDR3 is 15 residues long. Germline V gene data show CDR1 as LGHNA and CDR2 as YSLEER. Deletions cut 0 bases from V and 3 bases from J, with 11 bases between. For the CDR3, the DNA is TGCGCCAGCAGCCAAGAGGGCCCTTGGGACACTGAAGCTTTCTTT. This sequence encodes CASSQEGPWDTEAFF.

The V gene is TRBV19, the J gene TRBJ1-1; TRBD1 agrees at 8 bases. V trimming: 5 bases; J trimming: 1 base; junction bases outside the gene matches: 9. This CDR3 contains 16 residues. Germline assignment: CDR1 LNHDA and CDR2 SQIVND (reference sequence). DNA for the CDR3: TGTGCCAGTAGTCCGATGGACAGGGCGGAGAACACTGAAGCTTTCTTT. Protein product: CASSPMDRAENTEAFF.

As concerns this clone: A read error may be the cause here, since a much bigger clone is one base away. This chain uses TRBV28 with TRBJ2-3; no reliable D call. The CDR3 sequence is 12 residues long. Germline V lookup: CDR1 MDHEN, CDR2 SYDVKM. V was clipped by 5 bases and J by 2 bases, with 5 bases between them. This chain's CDR3 is CASSPFTDTQYF. DNA of the CDR3: TGTGCCAGCAGTCCCTTCACAGATACGCAGTATTTT.

This chain uses TRBV28 with TRBJ1-2; TRBD1 matches 9 bases. The CDR3 extends over 13 amino acids. Per the germline V gene, CDR1 is MDHEN and CDR2 is SYDVKM. Losses at the gene ends were 7 bases for V and 8 bases for J; bases not matched to a gene: 8. The CDR3 nucleotides are TGTGCCAGCACTCCCGGGACAGGGTGGGGCTACACCTTC. Protein: CASTPGTGWGYTF.

The genes are TRBV29-1 and TRBJ1-2, with TRBD1 identical over 7 bases. CDR3 length: 13 amino acids. Germline CDR1 SQVTM, CDR2 ANQGSEA. After removal of 4 bases from V and 2 bases from J, the junction contained 4 bases not matched to a gene. Here the CDR3 DNA reads TGCAGCGTTGGAAGGGACAGAAACTATGGCTACACCTTC. This gives the protein CSVGRDRNYGYTF.

This clone occurred a few times. This chain links TRBV5-1 with TRBJ2-2; 9 nucleotides match TRBD2. The CDR3 runs to 17 residues. CDR1 and CDR2 from the germline V gene are SGHRS and YFSETQ. The ends lost 0 bases at V and 7 bases at J; junction bases unmatched: 10. This CDR3 reads CASSLADAGLANGELFF. CDR3 bases: TGCGCCAGCAGCTTGGCCGATGCGGGACTAGCTAACGGGGAGCTGTTTTTT.

The chain is built from TRBV18 and TRBJ2-7; TRBD1 agrees at 10 bases. CDR1 is KGHSH and CDR2 is LQKENI in the germline V gene. V lost 6 bases, J lost 0 bases, and 11 bases stayed unmatched. This CDR3 is 17 amino acids long. CDR3 coding DNA: TGTGCCAGCTCGAACCCGGGACAGGGGCTAAGCTCCTACGAGCAGTACTTC. Protein: CASSNPGQGLSSYEQYF.

The chain has TRBV11-2 and TRBJ1-2, with 7 bases matching TRBD1. Germline CDR1 SGHAT, CDR2 FQNNGV. The CDR3 totals 12 residues. V lost 1 base, J lost 13 bases, and 6 bases stayed unmatched. The CDR3 loop is CASSLVLAGGTF. CDR3 in DNA: TGTGCCAGCAGCTTAGTATTGGCAGGGGGCACCTTC.

The table lists this clone with a few counts. The gene calls are TRBV6-2 or TRBV6-3 and TRBJ2-7; TRBD2 matches at 13 bases. The CDR3 is 15 amino acids. Per the germline V gene, CDR1 is MNHEY and CDR2 is SVGEGT. Trimming removed 6 bases from V and 4 bases from J; junction bases left unmatched: 6. In DNA form, the CDR3 reads TGTGCCAGCAGCCTCGGACTAGCGGGAGCATACGAGCAGTACGTC. Its translation is CASSLGLAGAYEQYV.

CDR3 nucleotide sequence: TGTGCCAGTAGTGAGGCGCAGACCGGGGAGCTGTTTTTT. This sequence encodes CASSEAQTGELFF. The chain combines TRBV19 with TRBJ2-2; D is unclear. The CDR3 runs to 13 residues. The V gene lost 5 bases and the J gene lost 5 bases, with 9 bases spanning the gap. Per germline, CDR1 LNHDA and CDR2 SQIVND (reference sequence).

The rearrangement uses TRBV5-8 and TRBJ1-1; D is perhaps TRBD1 (5 bases). This CDR3 has 14 residues. CDR1 and CDR2 (germline): SGHTS, YDEGEE. Trimming removed 2 bases at V and 8 bases at J, with 16 bases between. The CDR3 coding sequence is TGTGCCAGCAGCTTACAGGTCCTAGCGGGGGAAGCTTTCTTT. The encoded protein is CASSLQVLAGEAFF.